These T cell receptor beta chains were read from a single sample in a study of identifying expanded T cells in peripheral blood. The table came from immunoSEQ multiplex PCR; TCRdb's copy has only in-frame clones and leaves some out. The data hold about 53,000 clones, with about four fifths observed a single time. Material for sequencing was blood. The receptors were sampled from a person aged 18-70 years in good health. The conserved cysteine and the conserved F or W are not part of the CDR3 here. Each record gives: V gene, J gene, CDR3 protein.

TRBV19,TRBJ1-6,ASHTGGTLPTPLH
TRBV27,TRBJ2-1,ASSRPTSGSDNEQF
TRBV7-9,TRBJ2-3,ASSFGTGDTQY
TRBV9,TRBJ1-1,ASSVSLNTEAF
TRBV2,TRBJ2-5,ASSESKGLETQY
TRBV19,TRBJ1-2,ASSSNGHQNYGYT
TRBV2,TRBJ1-5,ASRAGGTGKVQPQH
TRBV7-9,TRBJ1-3,ASSRAQGNTIY
TRBV18,TRBJ1-1,ASSPDFMNTEAF
TRBV6-6,TRBJ1-3,ASSYGQRSGNTIY
TRBV6-5,TRBJ2-5,ASSYSRYQETQY
TRBV19,TRBJ1-1,ASSIDRSTEAF
TRBV30,TRBJ2-1,AWRGAGQGARGFNEQF
TRBV5-1,TRBJ2-5,ASSSGKETQY
TRBV18,TRBJ2-2,ASSPGLATGELF
TRBV19,TRBJ1-2,ASSATGTSNYGYT
TRBV14,TRBJ2-3,ASRTSRGSDTQY
TRBV4-3,TRBJ2-6,ASSQDRVSGANVLT
TRBV7-9,TRBJ2-6,ASSLNSGANVLT
TRBV9,TRBJ2-1,ASSVVGGPRNEQF
TRBV5-6,TRBJ1-1,ASSPGASFSEAF
TRBV7-9,TRBJ2-2,ASRPRGNGELF
TRBV5-1,TRBJ2-2,ASSLVAGVRTGELF
TRBV4-3,TRBJ2-1,ASIPGLTYNEQF
TRBV15,TRBJ1-5,ATRTGPQDQPQH
TRBV5-1,TRBJ2-1,ASSLELSKQF
TRBV5-1,TRBJ2-2,ASSRANANTGELF
TRBV29-1,TRBJ2-2,SVDGSTGELF
TRBV4-1,TRBJ1-1,ASSQMAQNTEAF
TRBV29-1,TRBJ1-1,SVGQGALGEAF
TRBV7-8,TRBJ2-2,ASSPRWGHRDRATGELF
TRBV14,TRBJ2-3,ASSQDTASGTHTDTQY
TRBV2,TRBJ2-6,ASGEGPGANVLT
TRBV11-2,TRBJ2-1,ASSLARGGEEQF
TRBV6-6,TRBJ2-7,ASSTGTSGSDEQY
TRBV5-1,TRBJ2-5,ASSNQETQY
TRBV5-3,TRBJ2-3,ARSSYESTDTQY
TRBV9,TRBJ2-3,ASSVGFKVFQTDTQY
TRBV5-1,TRBJ2-5,ASSPDRGGETQY
TRBV2,TRBJ1-4,ASSVGGDGEKLF
TRBV10-2,TRBJ1-1,ASSARTGENTEAF
TRBV30,TRBJ2-3,AWSGGGQSSDTQY
TRBV6-1,TRBJ1-2,ASSEARKGSYGYT
TRBV7-7,TRBJ2-1,ASSLGGISSYNEQF
TRBV7-9,TRBJ2-5,ASSDREGETQY
TRBV4-1,TRBJ2-1,ASSQDQEQGWDEQF
TRBV11-2,TRBJ2-3,ASSSRGGGTDTQY
TRBV19,TRBJ2-3,ASSTYTDTQY
TRBV6-1,TRBJ1-5,ASRPRGPANQPQH
TRBV19,TRBJ1-1,ASSKTGAGNTEAF
TRBV5-5,TRBJ1-1,ASSLQGPGGEAF
TRBV19,TRBJ1-5,ASSTDRGLGQPQH
TRBV9,TRBJ2-1,ASSVVYGNEQF
TRBV5-1,TRBJ2-3,ASSDTTDTQY